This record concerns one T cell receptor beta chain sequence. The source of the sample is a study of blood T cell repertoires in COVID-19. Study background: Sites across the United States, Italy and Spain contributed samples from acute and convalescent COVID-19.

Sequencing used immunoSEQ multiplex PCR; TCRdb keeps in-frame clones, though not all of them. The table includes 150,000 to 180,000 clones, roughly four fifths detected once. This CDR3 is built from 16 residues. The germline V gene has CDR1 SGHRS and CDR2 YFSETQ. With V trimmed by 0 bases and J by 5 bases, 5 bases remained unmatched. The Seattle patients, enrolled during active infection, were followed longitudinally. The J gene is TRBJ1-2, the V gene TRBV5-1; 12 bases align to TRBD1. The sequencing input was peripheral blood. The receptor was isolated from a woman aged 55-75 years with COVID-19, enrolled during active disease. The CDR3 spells CASSLASGQGAYGYTF. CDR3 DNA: TGCGCCAGCAGCTTGGCCTCGGGACAGGGGGCTTATGGCTACACCTTC.